This TCR beta chain came from a study of CXCR3-negative and CXCR3-positive naive CD8 T cells. Study at large: The libraries yielded roughly 130 million TRB reads, about 1.5 +/- 0.3 million each.

The CDR3 spans 14 residues. Germline CDR1 and CDR2: MNHEY and SVGEGT. This clonotype registers medium-sized by frequency. UMI-labeled 5' RACE TRB cDNA libraries were prepared from the cells. TCRdb reprocessed the 5' RACE reads and reports one entry per CDR3 protein, with no DNA. The table counts 25,000 to 35,000 distinct CDR3 sequences; 10% lies in the top ten. This chain uses TRBV6-2 or TRBV6-3 with TRBJ2-1; as DNA is missing, the TRBD2 call by TCRdb cannot be tested. The sequence was collected from a human donor in good health. Some clones in this sample may be carry-over from other donors' samples. Sequencing was performed on memory CD8+ T cells from blood. The CDR3 is CASSSGGAFNEQFF.